Below, 9 T cell receptor beta chains from the same sample are listed, as sequenced in a study of T cells in Graves' hyperthyroidism and ophthalmopathy (dated by TCRdb to the late 2010s). The library was made by multiplex PCR. Sequencing relied on an Illumina HiSeq 2000. TCR beta CDR3 regions were amplified from RNA transcripts. The first round of RT-PCR for the TCR CDR3 was performed with the HTBI primer set and the Qiagen OneStep RT-PCR kit. In-frame beta chains were kept once TCRdb had trimmed the public reads at Q25 with fastp and called clones with MiXCR. Every entry covers one CDR3 protein and lists the most common genes and DNA from its rows. The sample table contains fewer than 900,000 distinct CDR3 sequences; only one count was recorded for about 15% of them. Under 10% of the sample rests with the top ten. Material: blood. Receptors were obtained from a man in his late teens or twenties with Graves' hyperthyroidism.

The chain carries TRBV12-3 or TRBV12-4 and TRBJ1-4, with 7 bases aligning to TRBD1. This CDR3 has 15 residues. J lost 7 bases, V lost 5 bases, and 10 bases had no gene match. The CDR3 DNA reads TGTGCCAGCAGTCAGACAGGGTATTACGGTGAAAAACTGTTTTTT. Residues: CASSQTGYYGEKLFF.

Ten or more counts support this clonotype. Written as DNA, the CDR3 is TGTGCCACCTCAGCGGGAGGAACCTACGAGCAGTACTTC. Translated: CATSAGGTYEQYF. The rearrangement links TRBV6-1 to TRBJ2-7; 9 bases align to TRBD2. V was pared by 10 bases and J by 2 bases, with 6 bases of the junction left unmatched. The germline V gene encodes CDR1 MNHNS and CDR2 SASEGT. The length of the CDR3 is 13 residues.

This rearrangement joins TRBV12-3 or TRBV12-4 to TRBJ1-1; D is perhaps TRBD1 (6 bases). This CDR3 is 14 amino acids long. Trimming shortened V by 3 bases and J by 6 bases, and 14 bases separated the two germline ends. The CDR3 here is CASSFSTGSPEAFF. CDR3 bases: TGTGCCAGCAGTTTCAGTACAGGGTCTCCTGAAGCTTTCTTT.

The chain has TRBV24-1 and TRBJ2-1; D not resolved. The V gene lost 5 bases and the J gene lost 6 bases, with 4 bases spanning the gap. CDR3 length: 11 amino acids. Germline V gives CDR1 KGHDR, CDR2 SFDVKD. As DNA, the CDR3 is TGTGCCACCAGTGGAACCAATGAGCAGTTCTTC. This codes for CATSGTNEQFF.

In this sample, this clonotype turned up a few times. The chain employs TRBV6-1 and TRBJ1-2; no clear D. Per the germline V gene, CDR1 is MNHNS and CDR2 is SASEGT. The V and J ends lost 5 bases and 6 bases respectively, with 13 bases between them. The CDR3 is 13 residues long. CDR3 sequence: CASSYGSVHGYTF. CDR3 coding DNA: TGTGCCAGCAGTTATGGCTCGGTCCATGGCTACACCTTC.

This clonotype was seen many times. The V and J genes are TRBV20-1 and TRBJ2-1; 10 positions agree with TRBD2. Germline V CDR1 and CDR2: DFQATT, SNEGSKA (reference sequence). The CDR3 runs 18 residues. V gave up 0 bases and J gave up 0 bases; unmatched junction bases: 8. In nucleotides, the CDR3 is TGCAGTGCTAGAGAGTCAGGACTAGCGGCTAGCTCCTACAATGAGCAGTTCTTC. Translating gives CSARESGLAASSYNEQFF.

This clonotype occurred many times. DNA for the CDR3: TGTGCCAGCTCACCACCTGGTGGCAGAACCTACAATGAGCAGTTCTTC. This translates into CASSPPGGRTYNEQFF. The chain is built from TRBV18 and TRBJ2-1; D is undetermined. Germline values: CDR1 KGHSH, CDR2 LQKENI. V was pared by 0 bases and J by 2 bases, with 11 bases between. The CDR3 spans 16 residues. Filled out from reference TRBV18 and TRBJ2-1, the complete variable domain reads NAGVMQNPRHLVRRRGQEARLRCSPMKGHSHVYWYRQLPEEGLKFMVYLQKENIIDESGMPKERFSAEFPKEGPSILRIQQVVRGDSAAYFCASSPPGGRTYNEQFFGPGTRLTVL.

The sample holds a few counts of this clonotype. The chain links TRBV11-3 to TRBJ2-7, with D maybe TRBD1 (5 bases). The CDR3 has 15 amino acids. The germline V gene has CDR1 SGHNT and CDR2 YENEEA. The ends were cut back, 1 base at V and 2 bases at J, with 12 bases in the middle. The CDR3 is CASSLVSRVTYEQYF. The DNA of the CDR3 is TGTGCCAGCAGCTTAGTCTCCAGGGTGACCTACGAGCAGTACTTC.

At least ten counts were recorded for this clonotype. The chain uses TRBV2 and TRBJ2-2; the D gene could be TRBD1 or TRBD2 (6 bases each). Per germline, CDR1 SNHLY and CDR2 FYNNEI. Trimming pared 4 bases from V and 6 bases from J, leaving 12 bases between. The CDR3 totals 14 residues. CDR3 nucleotides: TGTGCCAGCAGTGGGGGGGCAACGGCCGGGGAGCTGTTTTTT. This gives the protein CASSGGATAGELFF.